This T cell receptor (beta chain) came from a study of T-cell reconstitution after alpha-beta-depleted transplantation in children. Unique molecular identifiers featured in how the TCRbeta library was prepared. MiXCR, run by TCRdb on the PCR reads, gives a single entry per CDR3 protein. This sample yields roughly 400,000 distinct CDR3 sequences, of which around 21% are seen a single time; over 3.5% belongs to the top ten. Germline V gene data show CDR1 as KGHSH and CDR2 as LQKENI. The CDR3 length is 13 residues. The ends were cut back, 6 bases at V and 4 bases at J, with 10 bases in the middle. This specimen consisted of PBMCs from the stem cell graft donor, obtained from the stem cell graft. The V gene is TRBV18, the J gene TRBJ2-1; possibly TRBD1 or TRBD2 for D (5 bases each). The clonotype originates from a human donor who donated a stem cell graft to a child with acute myeloid leukemia. The CDR3 DNA is TGTGCCAGCTCTCGGGACGAATACAATGAGCAGTTCTTC. It yields the protein CASSRDEYNEQFF.